This T cell receptor beta chain was obtained from a study of blood T cells in healthy people across ages. This CDR3 spans 13 amino acids. Trimming cost V 6 bases and J 0 bases, with 7 bases left between them. Primed by a sample-barcoded 5' primer and a J-beta primer mix, a second PCR proceeded for about 6 to 11 cycles. TCRdb re-derived calls from the 5' RACE reads in MiXCR, one entry per CDR3 protein. The sample records roughly 900,000 distinct CDR3 sequences, 48% being singletons. This clonotype was detected ten times or more. The TCR comes from a young man in good health. What was sequenced was blood. The rearrangement links TRBV12-3 or TRBV12-4 to TRBJ2-3, with D hard to call. This CDR3 reads CASRIYSTDTQYF. The DNA of the CDR3 is TGTGCCAGCAGGATCTATAGCACAGATACGCAGTATTTT.